This TCR beta chain was recorded in a study of T cell responses to AZD1222 COVID-19 vaccine. There are 14 residues in the CDR3. Deletions cut 4 bases from V and 5 bases from J, with 12 bases between. Germline lookup yields CDR1 SGDLS and CDR2 YYNGEE. Measured with immunoSEQ multiplex PCR; TCRdb has only the in-frame clones, and not every one. The sample holds about 52,000 clones; approximately 86% are singletons and the top ten take under 3.5%. This receptor was taken from an adult who received the AZD1222 COVID-19 vaccine. Sample: peripheral blood, taken 28 days after the second AZD1222 dose. The chain employs TRBV9 and TRBJ1-4, with unresolved D. CDR3 DNA: TGTGCCAGCAGCCCGGAACACCACAATGAAAAACTGTTTTTT. This gives the protein CASSPEHHNEKLFF. The full variable domain, in which reference TRBV9 and TRBJ1-4 provide the parts outside the CDR3, is DSGVTQTPKHLITATGQRVTLRCSPRSGDLSVYWYQQSLDQGLQFLIQYYNGEERAKGNILERFSAQQFPDLHSELNLSSLELGDSALYFCASSPEHHNEKLFFGSGTQLSVL.